This T cell receptor (beta chain) stems from a study of cytomegalovirus exposure and HLA in healthy donors. The CDR3 extends over 14 amino acids. V shed 7 bases and J 2 bases; nucleotides not matched to a gene: 8. Germline CDR1 and CDR2: SGHRS and YFSETQ. Researchers ran the PCR with 60 Vbeta and 13 Jbeta primers. Sequencing used immunoSEQ multiplex PCR; TCRdb keeps in-frame clones, though not all of them. Of 200,000 or so clones in the sample, 75% to 90% were seen once. The sequencing input was PBMCs. The chain combines TRBV5-1 with TRBJ2-7; 8 nucleotides match TRBD1. The clonotype originates from a young woman in good health and CMV-seronegative. In DNA, the CDR3 is TGCGCCAGCCGTTTTGGACAGGGACCCTACGAGCAGTACTTC. It encodes CASRFGQGPYEQYF.